There are a few counts of the clone carrying this T cell receptor (beta chain). Antigen unknown. Every sample yielded at least 6.5 million isolated PBMCs. The data are from a study of blood T cells in healthy people across ages. The CDR3 is made up of 18 amino acids. Trimming pared 2 bases from V and 0 bases from J, leaving 17 bases between. Germline values: CDR1 MNHEY, CDR2 SVGAGI. Study-wide findings and caveats: Per-million-T-cell TCR beta diversity fell roughly linearly with age.

Using a J-beta primer mix together with a sample-barcoded 5' primer, a second PCR was run for 7 to 11 cycles. A template-switch adaptor with 12 random nucleotides tagged each cDNA molecule. One entry per CDR3 protein, called by TCRdb with MiXCR from the 5' RACE reads. Among about 1.6 million distinct CDR3 sequences listed, almost 35% were seen once. The chain joins TRBV6-5 to TRBJ2-4; D possibly corresponds to TRBD1 (7 bases). The sequenced sample consisted of blood. This sequence was found in a woman in her twenties or thirties in good health. The CDR3 bases are TGTGCCAGCAGTTACCGTTTGCAGGGGGGATTAGCCAAAAACATTCAGTACTTC. Amino acid sequence: CASSYRLQGGLAKNIQYF.